This TCR delta chain is drawn from a study of gamma-delta chains in newborns, infants, children. Whole-study context: Innate gammadelta T cells reportedly expand polyclonally right after birth, driven by microbial exposure, per the title.

V lost 0 bases and J lost 0, with 5 bases in between. This CDR3 spans 16 amino acids. Germline CDR1 is GEAIGNYY and CDR2 is EKD. TCRdb made new clone calls on the reads using CATT. The data show 9,000 to 13,000 delta-chain clones, about 8.7% seen once. This chain links TRDV2 with TRDJ3, with D uncertain. Sequencing input: blood. The source is a child who was a newborn, infant or young child, either healthy, febrile or measles-vaccinated (not recorded which). CDR3 in amino acids: CACDTVSSWDTRQMFF. The CDR3, as DNA: TGTGCCTGTGACACCGTCAGCTCCTGGGACACCCGACAGATGTTTTTC.